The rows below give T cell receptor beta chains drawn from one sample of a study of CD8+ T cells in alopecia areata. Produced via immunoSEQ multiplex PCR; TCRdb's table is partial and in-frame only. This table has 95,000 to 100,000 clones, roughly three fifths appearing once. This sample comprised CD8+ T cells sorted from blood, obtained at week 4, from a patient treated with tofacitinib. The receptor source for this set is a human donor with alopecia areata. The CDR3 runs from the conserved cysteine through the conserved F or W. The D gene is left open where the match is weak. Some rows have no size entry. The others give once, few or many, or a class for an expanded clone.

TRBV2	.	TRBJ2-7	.	TGTGCCAGCAGTGAGTTCCTCGGCTTTCTATACGAGCAGTACTTC	CASSEFLGFLYEQYF
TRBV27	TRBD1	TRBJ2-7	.	TGTGCCAGCAGTCCTCGGGACAGATCGTACGAGCAGTACTTC	CASSPRDRSYEQYF
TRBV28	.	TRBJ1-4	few	TGTGCCAGCAGTTTGTTGACAGACTATAATGGAAAACTGTTTTTT	CASSLLTDYNGKLFF
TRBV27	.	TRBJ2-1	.	TGTGCCAGCACCACTGGAGCTAACAATGAGCAGTTCTTC	CASTTGANNEQFF
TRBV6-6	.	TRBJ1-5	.	TGTGCCAGCAGTTACGGGACGGATAGCAATCAGCCCCAGCATTTT	CASSYGTDSNQPQHF
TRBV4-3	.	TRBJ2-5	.	TGCGCCAGCAGCCAAGAGACAGACAATCAAGAGACCCAGTACTTC	CASSQETDNQETQYF
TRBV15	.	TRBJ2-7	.	TGTGCCACCAGCAGAGAGGGGCAGTTTGACGAGCAGTACTTC	CATSREGQFDEQYF
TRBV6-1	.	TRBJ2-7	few	TGTGCCAGCACTGTCCAGGGGCCGAGCTCCTACGAGCAGTACTTC	CASTVQGPSSYEQYF
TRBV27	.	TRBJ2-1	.	TGTGCCAGCAGTTTATCGATAAGAGGGCATGAGCAGTTCTTC	CASSLSIRGHEQFF
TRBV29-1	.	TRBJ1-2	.	TGCAGCGTTGAGAGTGAGAGAGGACTGGCCTATGGCTACACCTTC	CSVESERGLAYGYTF
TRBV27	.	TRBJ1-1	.	TGTGCCAGCAGTTTTCATGGGACTGAAGCTTTCTTT	CASSFHGTEAFF
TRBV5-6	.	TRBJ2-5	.	TGTGCCAGCAGCGGGGTCCAAGAGACCCAGTACTTC	CASSGVQETQYF
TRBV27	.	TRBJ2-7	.	TGTGCCAGCAGTACAATCTGGGGGGACCAGTCCTACGAGCAGTACTTC	CASSTIWGDQSYEQYF
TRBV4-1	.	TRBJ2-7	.	TGCGCCAGCAGCCAAGCCGGGACCCCCTCGTCCTACGAGCAGTACTTC	CASSQAGTPSSYEQYF
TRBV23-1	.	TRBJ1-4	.	TGCGCCAGCAAGCATGCAACTAATGAAAAACTGTTTTTT	CASKHATNEKLFF
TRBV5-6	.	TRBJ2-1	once	TGTGCCAGCAGCTTAGTGTCAGGGGTCAATGAGCAGTTCTTC	CASSLVSGVNEQFF
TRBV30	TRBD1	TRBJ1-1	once	TGTGCCTGGGTCCAGGGGGCGAGCACTGAAGCTTTCTTT	CAWVQGASTEAFF
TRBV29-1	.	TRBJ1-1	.	TGCAGCGTTGCTCCCGGGAACACTGAAGCTTTCTTT	CSVAPGNTEAFF
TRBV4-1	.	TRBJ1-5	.	TGCGCCAGCAGCCAAGATAGGTACTCCAATCAGCCCCAGCATTTT	CASSQDRYSNQPQHF
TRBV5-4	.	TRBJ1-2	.	TGTGCCAGCAGGGTCAGGGGTGGCTACACCTTC	CASRVRGGYTF
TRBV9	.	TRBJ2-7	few	TGTGCCAGCAGCGTAGAGGCGGTAGTCCCCCACGAGCAGTACTTC	CASSVEAVVPHEQYF
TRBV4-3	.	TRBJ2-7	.	TGCGCCAGCAGCCAAGCTGTGGGGACCTACGAGCAGTACTTC	CASSQAVGTYEQYF
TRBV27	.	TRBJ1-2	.	TGTGCCAGCAGTTTTCAAGGGTCCCTCTATGGCTACACCTTC	CASSFQGSLYGYTF
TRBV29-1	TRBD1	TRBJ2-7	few	TGCAGCATCGACTGGACAGGGTCGGACGAGCAGTACTTC	CSIDWTGSDEQYF
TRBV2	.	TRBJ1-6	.	TGTGCCAGCAGGACGTATAATTCACCCCTCCACTTT	CASRTYNSPLHF
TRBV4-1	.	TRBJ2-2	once	TGCGCCATCCCCGATACAGGGGAGGCCGGGGAGCTGTTTTTT	CAIPDTGEAGELFF
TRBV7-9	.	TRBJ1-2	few	TGTGCCAGCAGCCCCCCGGCCGCCGGGGTTGAGGGCTACACCTTC	CASSPPAAGVEGYTF
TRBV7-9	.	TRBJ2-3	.	TGTGCCAGCAGCTTACTACGAGATACGCAGTATTTT	CASSLLRDTQYF
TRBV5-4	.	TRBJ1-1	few	TGTGCCAGCAGCTTCGCAGGAGCCCTGAACACTGAAGCTTTCTTT	CASSFAGALNTEAFF
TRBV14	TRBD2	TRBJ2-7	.	TGTGCCAGCAGCCAAGAGCGGGGGACTTCCTACGAGCAGTACTTC	CASSQERGTSYEQYF
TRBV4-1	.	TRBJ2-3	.	TGCGCCAGCAGCCTGATCGGGTGGGGGGATACGCAGTATTTT	CASSLIGWGDTQYF
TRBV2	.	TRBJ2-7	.	TGTGCCAGCAGTGAATCGGCGGGTTCTGCGCACGAGCAGTACTTC	CASSESAGSAHEQYF
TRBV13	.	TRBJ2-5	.	TGTGCCAGCAGCTCCCGGGACTACCAAGAGACCCAGTACTTC	CASSSRDYQETQYF
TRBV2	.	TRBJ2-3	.	TGTGCCAGCATGCCAGGGCCCCTCCTGGGGGACACAGATACGCAGTATTTT	CASMPGPLLGDTDTQYF
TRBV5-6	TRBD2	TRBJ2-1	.	TGTGCCAGCAGCTTAGGACTAGCGGGAGGCAATGAGCAGTTCTTC	CASSLGLAGGNEQFF
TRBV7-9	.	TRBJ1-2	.	TGTGCCAGCAGCTCCGTCGCGGCCCAATCGAACTATGGCTACACCTTC	CASSSVAAQSNYGYTF